This TCR beta chain was captured by sequencing in a study of T cells in localized non-small cell lung cancer. Regarding the study as a whole: Uninvolved adjacent lung showed peak T cell clonality, exceeding tumor. Heterogeneity within the tumor remains possible, as just one region underwent sequencing. Adjacent lung tissue had a median around 50 of the top 100 clones found in the tumor.

About this clone itself: Antigen: not known.

Produced via immunoSEQ multiplex PCR; TCRdb's table is partial and in-frame only. The sample holds around 34,000 clones, 85% to 95% seen once. This material consisted of peripheral blood, taken before any cancer treatment. The receptor was derived from a female donor older than 55 with stage I lung adenocarcinoma.

CDR3 nucleotide sequence: TGCGCCAGCAGCTTACCACAGGGAGGTTTGGACAATGAGCAGTTCTTC. Translating gives CASSLPQGGLDNEQFF. The chain recombines TRBV5-1 with TRBJ2-1; D might be TRBD1 or TRBD2, each matching 6 bases. With 2 bases removed from V and 5 bases from J, the gap between germline ends came to 17 bases. The CDR3 consists of 16 residues. Germline lookup yields CDR1 SGHRS and CDR2 YFSETQ. Supplemented by reference TRBV5-1 and TRBJ2-1, the full variable domain reads KAGVTQTPRYLIKTRGQQVTLSCSPISGHRSVSWYQQTPGQGLQFLFEYFSETQRNKGNFPGRFSGRQFSNSRSEMNVSTLELGDSALYLCASSLPQGGLDNEQFFGPGTRLTVL.